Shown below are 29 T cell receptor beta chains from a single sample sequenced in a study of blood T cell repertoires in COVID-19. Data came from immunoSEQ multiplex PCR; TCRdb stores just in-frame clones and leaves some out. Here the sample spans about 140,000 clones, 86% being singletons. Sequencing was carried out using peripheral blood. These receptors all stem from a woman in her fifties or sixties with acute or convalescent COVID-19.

The CDR3 bases are TGCGCCAGCAGCTCGCCCAAGGGAGGGGACGTGGACACCGGGGAGCTGTTTTTT. Translated: CASSSPKGGDVDTGELFF. J is TRBJ2-2 and V is TRBV5-1; 7 bases match TRBD2. The germline V gene encodes CDR1 SGHRS and CDR2 YFSETQ. The CDR3 consists of 18 residues. The V gene end was trimmed by 3 bases and the J gene end by 3 bases; junction bases not matched to a gene: 14.

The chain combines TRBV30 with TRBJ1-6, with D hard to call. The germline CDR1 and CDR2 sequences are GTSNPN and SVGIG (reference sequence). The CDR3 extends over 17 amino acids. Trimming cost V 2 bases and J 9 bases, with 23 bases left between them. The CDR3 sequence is CAWSPPRTITEGSPLHF. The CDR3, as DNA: TGTGCCTGGAGTCCCCCCCGGACGATTACCGAGGGTTCACCCCTCCACTTT.

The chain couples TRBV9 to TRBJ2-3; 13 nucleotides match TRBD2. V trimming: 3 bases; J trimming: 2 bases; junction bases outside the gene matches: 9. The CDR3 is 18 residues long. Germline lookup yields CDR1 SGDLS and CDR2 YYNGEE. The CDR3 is CASSETSGLAGYTDTQYF. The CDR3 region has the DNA TGTGCCAGCAGCGAGACCTCGGGACTAGCGGGGTACACAGATACGCAGTATTTT. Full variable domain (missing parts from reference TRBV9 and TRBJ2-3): DSGVTQTPKHLITATGQRVTLRCSPRSGDLSVYWYQQSLDQGLQFLIQYYNGEERAKGNILERFSAQQFPDLHSELNLSSLELGDSALYFCASSETSGLAGYTDTQYFGPGTRLTVL.

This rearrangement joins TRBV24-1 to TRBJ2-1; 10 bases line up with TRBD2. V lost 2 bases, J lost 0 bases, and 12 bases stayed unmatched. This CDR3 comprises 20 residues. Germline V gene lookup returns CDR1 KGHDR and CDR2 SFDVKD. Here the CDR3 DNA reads TGTGCCACCAGTGATTCTCGGGCTAGCGGGGGCCTAAGCTCCTACAATGAGCAGTTCTTC. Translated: CATSDSRASGGLSSYNEQFF.

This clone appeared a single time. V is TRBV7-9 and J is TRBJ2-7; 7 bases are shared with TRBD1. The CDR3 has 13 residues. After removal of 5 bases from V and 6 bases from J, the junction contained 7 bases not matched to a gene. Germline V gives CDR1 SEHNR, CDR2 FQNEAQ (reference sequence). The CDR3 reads CASSRGQSREQYF. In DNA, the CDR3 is TGTGCCAGCAGCCGGGGACAGTCCCGCGAGCAGTACTTC.

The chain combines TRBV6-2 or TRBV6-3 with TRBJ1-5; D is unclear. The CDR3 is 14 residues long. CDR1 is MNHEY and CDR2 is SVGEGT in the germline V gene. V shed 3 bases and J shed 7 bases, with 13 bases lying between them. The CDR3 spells CASSYSGSGQPQHF. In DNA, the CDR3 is TGTGCCAGCAGTTATTCGGGAAGTGGACAGCCCCAGCATTTT.

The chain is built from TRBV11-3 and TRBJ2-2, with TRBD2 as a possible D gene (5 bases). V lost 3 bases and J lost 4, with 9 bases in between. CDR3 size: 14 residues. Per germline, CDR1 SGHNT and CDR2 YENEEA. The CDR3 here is CASSLEAATGELFF. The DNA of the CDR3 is TGTGCCAGCAGCTTGGAGGCGGCCACCGGGGAGCTGTTTTTT.

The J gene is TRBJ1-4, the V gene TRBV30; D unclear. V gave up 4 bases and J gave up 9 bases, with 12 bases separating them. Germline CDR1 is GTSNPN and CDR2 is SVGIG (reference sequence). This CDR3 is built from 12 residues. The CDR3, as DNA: TGTGCCTGGATCGGGAACGGTAAAAAACTGTTTTTT. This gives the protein CAWIGNGKKLFF.

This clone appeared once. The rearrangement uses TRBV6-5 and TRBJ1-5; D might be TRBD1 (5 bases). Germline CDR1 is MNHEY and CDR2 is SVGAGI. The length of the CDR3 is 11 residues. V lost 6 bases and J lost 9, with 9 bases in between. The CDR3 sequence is CASSHDRPQHF. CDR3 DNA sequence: TGTGCCAGCAGCCACGACAGGCCCCAGCATTTT.

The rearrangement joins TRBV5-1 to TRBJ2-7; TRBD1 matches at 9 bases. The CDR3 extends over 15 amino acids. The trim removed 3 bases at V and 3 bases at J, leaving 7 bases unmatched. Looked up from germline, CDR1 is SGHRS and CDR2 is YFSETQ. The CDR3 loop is CASSSSGTGLYEQYF. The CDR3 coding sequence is TGCGCCAGCAGCTCCTCCGGGACAGGGCTCTACGAGCAGTACTTC.

This CDR3 is CASRPRGLQETQYF. The CDR3 DNA follows: TGTGCCAGCAGACCGCGGGGGCTTCAAGAGACCCAGTACTTC. The chain recombines TRBV7-2 with TRBJ2-5; weak D call: TRBD2 (7 bases). Per the germline V gene, CDR1 is SGHTA and CDR2 is FQGNSA. The length of the CDR3 is 14 residues. The germline V and J ends were trimmed by 6 bases and 2 bases, with 13 bases remaining between them.

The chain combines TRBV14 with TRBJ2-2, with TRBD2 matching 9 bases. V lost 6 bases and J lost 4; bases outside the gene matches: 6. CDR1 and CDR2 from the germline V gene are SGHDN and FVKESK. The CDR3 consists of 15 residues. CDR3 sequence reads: CASSSAGGATGELFF. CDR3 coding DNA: TGTGCCAGCAGTTCAGCGGGGGGTGCCACCGGGGAGCTGTTTTTT.

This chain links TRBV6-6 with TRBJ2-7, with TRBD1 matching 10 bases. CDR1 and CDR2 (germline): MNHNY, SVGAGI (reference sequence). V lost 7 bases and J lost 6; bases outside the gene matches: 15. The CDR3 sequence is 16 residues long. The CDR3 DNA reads TGTGCCAGCAACCCCAGGGGGACAGGGGTCATTGGCGAGCAGTACTTC. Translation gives CASNPRGTGVIGEQYF.

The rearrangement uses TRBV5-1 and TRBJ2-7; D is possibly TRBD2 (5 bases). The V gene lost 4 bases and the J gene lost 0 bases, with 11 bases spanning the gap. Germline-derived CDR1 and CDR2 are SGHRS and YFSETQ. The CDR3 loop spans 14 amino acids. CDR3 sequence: CASSHGVNSYEQYF. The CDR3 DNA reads TGCGCCAGCAGCCACGGGGTAAACTCCTACGAGCAGTACTTC.

CDR3 DNA: TGTGCCAGCAGCCCCAGATTTGGGACAGTCTATGGCTACACCTTC. Protein: CASSPRFGTVYGYTF. The chain is built from TRBV7-2 and TRBJ1-2, with TRBD1 matching over 7 bases. V gave up 5 bases and J gave up 4 bases; unmatched junction bases: 10. Looked up from germline, CDR1 is SGHTA and CDR2 is FQGNSA. The CDR3 consists of 15 residues.

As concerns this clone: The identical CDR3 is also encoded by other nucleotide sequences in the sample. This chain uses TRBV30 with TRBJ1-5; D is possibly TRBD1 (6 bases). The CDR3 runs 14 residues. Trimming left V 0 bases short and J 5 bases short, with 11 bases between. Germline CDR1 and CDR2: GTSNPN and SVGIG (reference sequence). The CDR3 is CAWSVDRSYQPQHF. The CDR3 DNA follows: TGTGCCTGGAGTGTTGACAGGTCCTATCAGCCCCAGCATTTT. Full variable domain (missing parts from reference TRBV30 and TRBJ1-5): SQTIHQWPATLVQPVGSPLSLECTVEGTSNPNLYWYRQAAGRGLQLLFYSVGIGQISSEVPQNLSASRPQDRQFILSSKKLLLSDSGFYLCAWSVDRSYQPQHFGDGTRLSIL.

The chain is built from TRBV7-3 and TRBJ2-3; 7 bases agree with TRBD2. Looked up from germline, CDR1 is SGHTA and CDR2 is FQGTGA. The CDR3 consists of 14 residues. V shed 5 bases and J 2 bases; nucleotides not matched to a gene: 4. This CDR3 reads CASSPGGNTDTQYF. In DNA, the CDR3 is TGTGCCAGCAGCCCCGGGGGGAACACAGATACGCAGTATTTT.

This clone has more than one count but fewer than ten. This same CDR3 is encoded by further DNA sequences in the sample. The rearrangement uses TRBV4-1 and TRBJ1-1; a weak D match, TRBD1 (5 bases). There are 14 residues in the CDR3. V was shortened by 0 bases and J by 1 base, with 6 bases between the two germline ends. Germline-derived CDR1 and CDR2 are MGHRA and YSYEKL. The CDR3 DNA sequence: TGCGCCAGCAGCCAAGATCAGGGGAACACTGAAGCTTTCTTT. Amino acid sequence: CASSQDQGNTEAFF.

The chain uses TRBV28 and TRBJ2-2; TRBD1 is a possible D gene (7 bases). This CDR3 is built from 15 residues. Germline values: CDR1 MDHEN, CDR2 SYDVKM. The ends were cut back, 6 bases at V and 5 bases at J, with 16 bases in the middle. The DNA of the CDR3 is TGTGCCAGCAGAACAGGGGCAGGGGGGACCGGGGAGCTGTTTTTT. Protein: CASRTGAGGTGELFF.

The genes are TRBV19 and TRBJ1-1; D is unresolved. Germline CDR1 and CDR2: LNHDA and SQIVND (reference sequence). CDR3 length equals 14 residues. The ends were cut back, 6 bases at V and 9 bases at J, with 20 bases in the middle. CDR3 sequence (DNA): TGTGCCAGTAGAAAGGAACAGCCGGGGAGTAAAGCTTTCTTT. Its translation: CASRKEQPGSKAFF. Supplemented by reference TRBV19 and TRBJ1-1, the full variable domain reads DGGITQSPKYLFRKEGQNVTLSCEQNLNHDAMYWYRQDPGQGLRLIYYSQIVNDFQKGDIAEGYSVSREKKESFPLTVTSAQKNPTAFYLCASRKEQPGSKAFFGQGTRLTVV.

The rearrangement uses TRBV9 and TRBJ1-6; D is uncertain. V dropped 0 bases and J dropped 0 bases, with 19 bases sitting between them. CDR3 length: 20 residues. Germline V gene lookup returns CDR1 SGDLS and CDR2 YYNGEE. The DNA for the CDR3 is TGTGCCAGCAGCGTAGGTTTGAGGACTCCGGGAAGCTCCTATAATTCACCCCTCCACTTT. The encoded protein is CASSVGLRTPGSSYNSPLHF. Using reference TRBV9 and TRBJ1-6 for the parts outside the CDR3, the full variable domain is DSGVTQTPKHLITATGQRVTLRCSPRSGDLSVYWYQQSLDQGLQFLIQYYNGEERAKGNILERFSAQQFPDLHSELNLSSLELGDSALYFCASSVGLRTPGSSYNSPLHFGNGTRLTVT.

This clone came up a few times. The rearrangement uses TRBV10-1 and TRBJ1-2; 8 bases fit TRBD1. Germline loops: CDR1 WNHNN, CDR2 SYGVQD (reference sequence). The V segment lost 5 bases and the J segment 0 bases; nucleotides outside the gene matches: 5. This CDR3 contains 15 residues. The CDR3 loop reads CASSRDRGANYGYTF. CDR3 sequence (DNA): TGCGCCAGCAGTCGCGACAGGGGAGCTAACTATGGCTACACCTTC.

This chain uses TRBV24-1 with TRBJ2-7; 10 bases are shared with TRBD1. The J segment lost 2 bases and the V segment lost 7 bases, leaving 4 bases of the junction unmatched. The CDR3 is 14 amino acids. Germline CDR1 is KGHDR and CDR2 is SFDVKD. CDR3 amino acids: CATRTTGGPYEQYF. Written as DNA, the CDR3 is TGTGCCACCAGAACGACAGGGGGCCCCTACGAGCAGTACTTC.

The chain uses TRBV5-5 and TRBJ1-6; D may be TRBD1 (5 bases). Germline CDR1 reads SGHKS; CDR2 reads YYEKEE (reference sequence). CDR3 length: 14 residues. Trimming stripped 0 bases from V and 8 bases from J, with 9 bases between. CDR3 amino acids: CASSLAGVHSPLHF. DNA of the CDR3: TGTGCCAGCAGCTTGGCGGGGGTACATTCACCCCTCCACTTT.

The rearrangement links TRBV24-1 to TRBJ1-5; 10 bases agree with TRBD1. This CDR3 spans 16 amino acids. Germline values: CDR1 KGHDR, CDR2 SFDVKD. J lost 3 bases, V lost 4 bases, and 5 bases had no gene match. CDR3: CATSDPGTGDNQPQHF. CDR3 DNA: TGTGCCACCAGTGACCCGGGGACAGGGGACAATCAGCCCCAGCATTTT.

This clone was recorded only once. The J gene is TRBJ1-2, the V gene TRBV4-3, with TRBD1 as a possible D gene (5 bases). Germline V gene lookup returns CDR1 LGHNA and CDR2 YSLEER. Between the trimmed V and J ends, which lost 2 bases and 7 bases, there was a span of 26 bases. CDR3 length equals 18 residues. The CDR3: CASSQFYGFVGEVSGYTF. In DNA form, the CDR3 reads TGCGCCAGCAGCCAATTCTACGGGTTTGTAGGGGAGGTTTCTGGCTACACCTTC.

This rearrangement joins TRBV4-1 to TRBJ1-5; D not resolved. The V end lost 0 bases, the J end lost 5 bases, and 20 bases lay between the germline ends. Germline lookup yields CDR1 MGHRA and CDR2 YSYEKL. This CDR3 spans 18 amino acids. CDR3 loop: CASSQDREGRRFDQPQHF. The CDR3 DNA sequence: TGCGCCAGCAGCCAAGATAGGGAAGGACGGAGGTTCGATCAGCCCCAGCATTTT.

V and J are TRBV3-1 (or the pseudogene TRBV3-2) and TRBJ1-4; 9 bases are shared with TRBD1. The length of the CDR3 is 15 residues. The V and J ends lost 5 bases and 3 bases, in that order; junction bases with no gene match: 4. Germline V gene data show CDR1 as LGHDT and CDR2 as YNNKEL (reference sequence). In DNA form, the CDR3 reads TGTGCCAGCAGCATAAGACAGGGGGCTAATGAAAAACTGTTTTTT. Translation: CASSIRQGANEKLFF.

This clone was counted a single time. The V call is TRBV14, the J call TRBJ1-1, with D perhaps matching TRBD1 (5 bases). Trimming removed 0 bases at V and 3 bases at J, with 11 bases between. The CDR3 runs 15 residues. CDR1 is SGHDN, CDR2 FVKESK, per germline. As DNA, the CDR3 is TGTGCCAGCAGCCAAGATCGAGGCAGGGACACTGAAGCTTTCTTT. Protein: CASSQDRGRDTEAFF.